This T cell receptor (beta chain) was recovered during a study of T cell responses to AZD1222 COVID-19 vaccine. Study-wide findings and caveats: Donors were largely white British and mainly female; clonal diversity was possibly underestimated. At study baseline, merely a handful of AZD1222 recipients were seropositive.

Sequencing used immunoSEQ multiplex PCR; TCRdb keeps in-frame clones, though not all of them. In the table there are 45,000 or so clones, 90% of which are singletons. Both about-4-week and about-12-week second-dose recipients were combined. Points on this clone: Its matching antigen is unknown.

Germline assignment: CDR1 SNHLY and CDR2 FYNNEI. V dropped 3 bases and J dropped 9; count of bases not matched to a gene: 11. This CDR3 spans 15 amino acids. The chain employs TRBV2 and TRBJ2-1, with 7 bases aligning to TRBD2. The starting material was peripheral blood, obtained 28 days after the second AZD1222 dose. This clonotype originated in an adult who received the AZD1222 COVID-19 vaccine. The CDR3 DNA is TGTGCCAGCAGTGATCTGAAGGGCGGGGAGGGTGAGCAGTTCTTC. It yields the protein CASSDLKGGEGEQFF.